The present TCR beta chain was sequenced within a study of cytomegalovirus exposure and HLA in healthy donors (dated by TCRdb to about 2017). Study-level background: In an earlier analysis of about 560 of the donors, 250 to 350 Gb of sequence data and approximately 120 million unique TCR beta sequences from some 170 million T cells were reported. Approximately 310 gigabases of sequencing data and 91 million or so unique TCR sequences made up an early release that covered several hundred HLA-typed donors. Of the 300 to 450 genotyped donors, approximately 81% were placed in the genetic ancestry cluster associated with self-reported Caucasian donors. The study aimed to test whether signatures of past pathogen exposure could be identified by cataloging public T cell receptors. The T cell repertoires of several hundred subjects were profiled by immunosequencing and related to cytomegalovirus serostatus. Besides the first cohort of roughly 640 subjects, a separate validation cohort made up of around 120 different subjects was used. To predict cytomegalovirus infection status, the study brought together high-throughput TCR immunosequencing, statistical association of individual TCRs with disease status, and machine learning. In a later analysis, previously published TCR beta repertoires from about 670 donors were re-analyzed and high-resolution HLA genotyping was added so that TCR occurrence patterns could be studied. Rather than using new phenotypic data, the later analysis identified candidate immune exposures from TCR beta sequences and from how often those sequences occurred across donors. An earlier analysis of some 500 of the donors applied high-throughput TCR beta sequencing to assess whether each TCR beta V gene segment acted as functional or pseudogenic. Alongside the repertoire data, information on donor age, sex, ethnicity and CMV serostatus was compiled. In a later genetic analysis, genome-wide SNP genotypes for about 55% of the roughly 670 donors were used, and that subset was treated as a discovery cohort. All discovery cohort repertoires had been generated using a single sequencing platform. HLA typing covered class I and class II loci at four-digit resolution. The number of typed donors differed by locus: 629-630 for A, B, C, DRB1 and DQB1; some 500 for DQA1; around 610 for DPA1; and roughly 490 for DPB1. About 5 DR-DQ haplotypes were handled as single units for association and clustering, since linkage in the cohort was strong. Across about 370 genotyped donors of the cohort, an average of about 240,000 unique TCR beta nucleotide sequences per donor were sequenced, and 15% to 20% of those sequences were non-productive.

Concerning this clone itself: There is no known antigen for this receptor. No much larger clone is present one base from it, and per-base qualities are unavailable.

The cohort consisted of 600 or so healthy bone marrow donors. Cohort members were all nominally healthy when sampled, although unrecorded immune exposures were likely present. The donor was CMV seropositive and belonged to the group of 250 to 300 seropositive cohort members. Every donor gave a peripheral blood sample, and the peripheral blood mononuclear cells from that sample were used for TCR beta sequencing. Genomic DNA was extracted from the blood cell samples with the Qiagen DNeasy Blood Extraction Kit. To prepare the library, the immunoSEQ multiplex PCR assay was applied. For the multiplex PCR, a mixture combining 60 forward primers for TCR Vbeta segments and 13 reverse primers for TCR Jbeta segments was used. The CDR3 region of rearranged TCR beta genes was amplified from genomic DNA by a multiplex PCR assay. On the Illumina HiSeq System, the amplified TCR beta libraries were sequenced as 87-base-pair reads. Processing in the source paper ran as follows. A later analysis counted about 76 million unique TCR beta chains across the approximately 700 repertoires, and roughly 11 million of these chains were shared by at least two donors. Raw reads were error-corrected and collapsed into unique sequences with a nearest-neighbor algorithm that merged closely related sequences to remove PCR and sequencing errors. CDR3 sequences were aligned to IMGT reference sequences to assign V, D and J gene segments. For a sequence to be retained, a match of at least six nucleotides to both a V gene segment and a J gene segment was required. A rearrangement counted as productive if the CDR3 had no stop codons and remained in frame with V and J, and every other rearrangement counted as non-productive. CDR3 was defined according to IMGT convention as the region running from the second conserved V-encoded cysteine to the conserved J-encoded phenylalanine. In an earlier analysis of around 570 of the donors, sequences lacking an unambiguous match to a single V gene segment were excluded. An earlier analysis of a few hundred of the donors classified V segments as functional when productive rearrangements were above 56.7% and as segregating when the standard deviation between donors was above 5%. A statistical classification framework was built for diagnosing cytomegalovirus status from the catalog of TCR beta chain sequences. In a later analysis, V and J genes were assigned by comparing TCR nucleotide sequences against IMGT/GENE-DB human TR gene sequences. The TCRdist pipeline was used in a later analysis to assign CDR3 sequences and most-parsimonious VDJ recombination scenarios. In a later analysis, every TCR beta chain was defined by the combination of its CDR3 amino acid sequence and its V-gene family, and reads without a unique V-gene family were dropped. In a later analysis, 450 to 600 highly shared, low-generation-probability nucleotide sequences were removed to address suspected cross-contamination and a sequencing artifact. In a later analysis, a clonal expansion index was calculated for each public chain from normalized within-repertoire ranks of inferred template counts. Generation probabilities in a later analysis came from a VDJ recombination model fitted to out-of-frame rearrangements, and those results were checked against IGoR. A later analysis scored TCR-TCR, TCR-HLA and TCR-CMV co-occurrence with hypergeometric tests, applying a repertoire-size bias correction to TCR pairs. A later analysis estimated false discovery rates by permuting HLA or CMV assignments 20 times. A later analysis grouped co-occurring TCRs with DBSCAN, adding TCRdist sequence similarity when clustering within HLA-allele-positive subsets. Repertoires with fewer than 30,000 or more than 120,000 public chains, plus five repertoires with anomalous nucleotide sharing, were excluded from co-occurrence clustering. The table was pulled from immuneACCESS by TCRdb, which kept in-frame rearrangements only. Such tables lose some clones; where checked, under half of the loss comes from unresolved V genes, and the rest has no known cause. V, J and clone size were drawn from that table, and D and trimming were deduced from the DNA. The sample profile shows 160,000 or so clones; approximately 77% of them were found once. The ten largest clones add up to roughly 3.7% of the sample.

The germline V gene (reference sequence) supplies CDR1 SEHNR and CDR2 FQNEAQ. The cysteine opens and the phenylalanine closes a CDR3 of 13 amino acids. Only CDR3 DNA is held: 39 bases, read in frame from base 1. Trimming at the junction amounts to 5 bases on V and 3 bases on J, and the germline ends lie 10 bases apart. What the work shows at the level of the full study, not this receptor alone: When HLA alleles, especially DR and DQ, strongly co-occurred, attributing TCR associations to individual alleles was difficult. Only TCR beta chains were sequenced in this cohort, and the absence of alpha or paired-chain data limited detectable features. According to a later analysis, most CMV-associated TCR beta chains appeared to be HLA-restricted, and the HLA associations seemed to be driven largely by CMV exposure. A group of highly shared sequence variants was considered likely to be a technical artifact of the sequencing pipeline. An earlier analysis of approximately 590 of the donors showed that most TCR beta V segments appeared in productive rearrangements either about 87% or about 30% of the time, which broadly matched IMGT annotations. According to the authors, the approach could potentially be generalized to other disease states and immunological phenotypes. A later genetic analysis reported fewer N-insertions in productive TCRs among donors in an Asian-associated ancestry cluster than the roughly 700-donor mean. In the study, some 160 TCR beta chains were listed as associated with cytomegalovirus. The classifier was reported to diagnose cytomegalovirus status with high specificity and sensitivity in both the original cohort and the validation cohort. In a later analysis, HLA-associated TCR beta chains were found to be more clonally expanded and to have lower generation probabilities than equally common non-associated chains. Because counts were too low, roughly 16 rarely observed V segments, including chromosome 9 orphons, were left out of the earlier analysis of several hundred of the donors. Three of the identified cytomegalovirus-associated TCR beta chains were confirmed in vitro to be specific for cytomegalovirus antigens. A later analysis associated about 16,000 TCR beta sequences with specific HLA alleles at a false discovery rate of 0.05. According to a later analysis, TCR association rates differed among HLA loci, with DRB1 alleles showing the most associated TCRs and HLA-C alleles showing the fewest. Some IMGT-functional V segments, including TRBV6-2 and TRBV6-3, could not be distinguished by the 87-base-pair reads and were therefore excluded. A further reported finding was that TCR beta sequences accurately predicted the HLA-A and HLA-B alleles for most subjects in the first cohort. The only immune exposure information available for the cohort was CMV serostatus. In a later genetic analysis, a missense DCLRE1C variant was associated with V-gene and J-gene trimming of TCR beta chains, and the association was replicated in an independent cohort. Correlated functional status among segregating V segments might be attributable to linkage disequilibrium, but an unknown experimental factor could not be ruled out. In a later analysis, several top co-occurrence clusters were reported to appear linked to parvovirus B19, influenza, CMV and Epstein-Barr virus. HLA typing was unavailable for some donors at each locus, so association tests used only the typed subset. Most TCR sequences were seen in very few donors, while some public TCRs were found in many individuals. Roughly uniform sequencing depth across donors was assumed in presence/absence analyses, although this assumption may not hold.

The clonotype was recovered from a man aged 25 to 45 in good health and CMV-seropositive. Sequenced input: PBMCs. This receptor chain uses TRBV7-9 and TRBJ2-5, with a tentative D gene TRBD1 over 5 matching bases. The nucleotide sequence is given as TGTGCCAGCAGCAAGGGGTCGGAAGAGACCCAGTACTTC. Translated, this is CASSKGSEETQYF.